Listed below are T cell receptor beta chains from one sample, sequenced in a study of cytomegalovirus exposure and HLA in healthy donors. The protocol was immunoSEQ multiplex PCR, while the TCRdb copy is restricted to in-frame clones and leaves out a portion. The sample contains some 200,000 clones, roughly 86% of which appear only once. Sequenced material: PBMCs. The source is a man between 25 and 39 years old in good health and CMV-seropositive. CDR3s include the opening cysteine and the closing phenylalanine or tryptophan. Fields, in order: D gene, CDR3 length, J gene, V gene, clone size, CDR3 protein, CDR3 DNA. The D gene is left open where the match is weak. A row's size may be missing; if present it is once, few, many or a size class.

d_call: NA; cdr3_length: 16; j_call: TRBJ2-3; v_call: TRBV15; clone_size: NA; cdr3_aa: CATSRADSIVTDTQYF; cdr3_nt: TGTGCCACCAGCAGAGCAGATTCCATTGTCACAGATACGCAGTATTTT
d_call: TRBD1; cdr3_length: 14; j_call: TRBJ1-2; v_call: TRBV9; clone_size: NA; cdr3_aa: CASRTIGQGHGYTF; cdr3_nt: TGTGCCAGCAGGACGATAGGACAGGGTCATGGCTACACCTTC
d_call: NA; cdr3_length: 15; j_call: TRBJ1-1; v_call: TRBV25-1; clone_size: NA; cdr3_aa: CASSEYISGVTEAFF; cdr3_nt: TGTGCCAGCAGTGAATATATATCAGGGGTCACTGAAGCTTTCTTT
d_call: NA; cdr3_length: 16; j_call: TRBJ1-5; v_call: TRBV4-2; clone_size: NA; cdr3_aa: CASSQEGAGVLQPQHF; cdr3_nt: TGTGCCAGCAGCCAAGAAGGTGCAGGGGTCTTGCAGCCCCAGCATTTT
d_call: TRBD2; cdr3_length: 14; j_call: TRBJ2-7; v_call: TRBV5-6; clone_size: NA; cdr3_aa: CASSLVLAVNEQYF; cdr3_nt: TGTGCCAGCAGCTTGGTACTAGCGGTGAACGAGCAGTACTTC
d_call: TRBD1; cdr3_length: 14; j_call: TRBJ1-4; v_call: TRBV9; clone_size: NA; cdr3_aa: CASSPGGGNEKLFF; cdr3_nt: TGTGCCAGCAGCCCAGGGGGCGGTAATGAAAAACTGTTTTTT
d_call: NA; cdr3_length: 13; j_call: TRBJ2-7; v_call: TRBV9; clone_size: NA; cdr3_aa: CASSVEGSYEQYF; cdr3_nt: TGTGCCAGCAGCGTAGAGGGGTCCTACGAGCAGTACTTC
d_call: NA; cdr3_length: 14; j_call: TRBJ1-2; v_call: TRBV7-9; clone_size: NA; cdr3_aa: CASSLSQVDYGYTF; cdr3_nt: TGTGCCAGCAGCTTATCACAGGTAGACTATGGCTACACCTTC
d_call: NA; cdr3_length: 13; j_call: TRBJ2-3; v_call: TRBV4-1; clone_size: NA; cdr3_aa: CASSQGNTDTQYF; cdr3_nt: TGCGCCAGCAGCCAAGGAAACACAGATACGCAGTATTTT
d_call: TRBD1; cdr3_length: 16; j_call: TRBJ2-7; v_call: TRBV28; clone_size: NA; cdr3_aa: CASRVPGQGASYEQYF; cdr3_nt: TGTGCCAGCAGGGTCCCGGGGCAGGGGGCATCGTACGAGCAGTACTTC
d_call: NA; cdr3_length: 15; j_call: TRBJ2-5; v_call: TRBV2; clone_size: NA; cdr3_aa: CASRKDSVARETQYF; cdr3_nt: TGTGCCAGCAGGAAGGACAGTGTAGCCCGTGAGACCCAGTACTTC
d_call: NA; cdr3_length: 16; j_call: TRBJ1-3; v_call: TRBV7-2; clone_size: once; cdr3_aa: CASSSRQELTGNTIYF; cdr3_nt: TGTGCCAGCAGCTCCCGACAGGAACTGACTGGAAACACCATATATTTT
d_call: NA; cdr3_length: 13; j_call: TRBJ2-2; v_call: TRBV9; clone_size: NA; cdr3_aa: CASSLAHTGELFF; cdr3_nt: TGTGCCAGCAGCCTAGCCCACACCGGGGAGCTGTTTTTT
d_call: TRBD2; cdr3_length: 14; j_call: TRBJ2-3; v_call: TRBV2; clone_size: NA; cdr3_aa: CASRRTSGGPGVGF; cdr3_nt: TGTGCCAGCAGAAGGACTAGCGGGGGGCCAGGAGTAGGTTTT
d_call: NA; cdr3_length: 14; j_call: TRBJ1-1; v_call: TRBV11-3; clone_size: once; cdr3_aa: CASSLLAGQRGAFF; cdr3_nt: TGTGCCAGCAGCTTACTAGCAGGGCAAAGGGGAGCTTTCTTT
d_call: NA; cdr3_length: 11; j_call: TRBJ1-1; v_call: TRBV29-1; clone_size: NA; cdr3_aa: CSVQENTEAFF; cdr3_nt: TGCAGCGTTCAAGAGAACACTGAAGCTTTCTTT
d_call: NA; cdr3_length: 14; j_call: TRBJ2-7; v_call: TRBV7-4; clone_size: NA; cdr3_aa: CASSLWCERFEQYF; cdr3_nt: TGTGCCAGCAGCTTATGGTGCGAGCGGTTCGAGCAGTACTTC
d_call: NA; cdr3_length: 15; j_call: TRBJ2-2; v_call: TRBV29-1; clone_size: NA; cdr3_aa: CSVGRGGYGGGELFF; cdr3_nt: TGCAGCGTTGGTCGTGGGGGGTACGGCGGCGGGGAGCTGTTTTTT
d_call: TRBD1; cdr3_length: 14; j_call: TRBJ1-2; v_call: TRBV6-1; clone_size: once; cdr3_aa: CASSAGQGLYGYTF; cdr3_nt: TGTGCCAGCAGTGCGGGACAGGGCCTATATGGCTACACCTTC
d_call: NA; cdr3_length: 13; j_call: TRBJ2-2; v_call: TRBV28; clone_size: NA; cdr3_aa: CASSPTGSGELFF; cdr3_nt: TGTGCCAGCAGCCCGACGGGATCCGGGGAGCTGTTTTTT
d_call: NA; cdr3_length: 14; j_call: TRBJ2-7; v_call: TRBV5-1; clone_size: NA; cdr3_aa: CASSFGADHYEQYF; cdr3_nt: TGCGCCAGCAGCTTCGGAGCGGACCACTACGAGCAGTACTTC
d_call: NA; cdr3_length: 17; j_call: TRBJ2-3; v_call: TRBV9; clone_size: NA; cdr3_aa: CASSVSLGMASTDTQYF; cdr3_nt: TGTGCCAGCAGCGTCTCGCTGGGTATGGCTAGCACAGATACGCAGTATTTT
d_call: NA; cdr3_length: 14; j_call: TRBJ1-2; v_call: TRBV5-4; clone_size: NA; cdr3_aa: CASRHFGGSYGYTF; cdr3_nt: TGTGCCAGCAGGCACTTTGGAGGTAGCTATGGCTACACCTTC
d_call: NA; cdr3_length: 15; j_call: TRBJ2-5; v_call: TRBV9; clone_size: NA; cdr3_aa: CASTDGSGPQETQYF; cdr3_nt: TGTGCCAGCACCGACGGTAGCGGCCCCCAAGAGACCCAGTACTTC
d_call: TRBD1; cdr3_length: 14; j_call: TRBJ1-2; v_call: TRBV6-5; clone_size: NA; cdr3_aa: CASSRDRGIYGYTF; cdr3_nt: TGTGCCAGCAGTAGAGACAGGGGAATCTATGGCTACACCTTC
d_call: NA; cdr3_length: 12; j_call: TRBJ2-3; v_call: TRBV5-6; clone_size: NA; cdr3_aa: CASSLLADTQYF; cdr3_nt: TGTGCCAGCAGCCTACTTGCGGATACGCAGTATTTT
d_call: TRBD2; cdr3_length: 16; j_call: TRBJ2-5; v_call: TRBV6-6; clone_size: NA; cdr3_aa: CASSFGLAGGRETQYF; cdr3_nt: TGTGCCAGCAGTTTCGGACTAGCGGGGGGGAGGGAGACCCAGTACTTC